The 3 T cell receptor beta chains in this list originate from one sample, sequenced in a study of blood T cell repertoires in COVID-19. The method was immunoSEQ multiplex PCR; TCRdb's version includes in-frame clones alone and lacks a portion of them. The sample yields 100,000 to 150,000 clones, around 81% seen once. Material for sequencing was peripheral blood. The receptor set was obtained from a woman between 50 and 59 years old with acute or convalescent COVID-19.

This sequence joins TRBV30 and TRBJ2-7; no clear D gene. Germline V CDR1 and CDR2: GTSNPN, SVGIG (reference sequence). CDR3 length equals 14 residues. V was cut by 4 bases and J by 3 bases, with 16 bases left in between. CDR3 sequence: CAWTRPNSNYEQYF. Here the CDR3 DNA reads TGTGCCTGGACCCGCCCAAACAGTAACTACGAGCAGTACTTC.

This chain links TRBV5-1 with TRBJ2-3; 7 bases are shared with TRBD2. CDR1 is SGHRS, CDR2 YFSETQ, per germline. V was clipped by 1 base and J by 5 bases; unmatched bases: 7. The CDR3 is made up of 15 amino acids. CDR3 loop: CASSLQAGIRDTQYF. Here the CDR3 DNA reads TGCGCCAGCAGCTTGCAAGCGGGAATAAGAGATACGCAGTATTTT. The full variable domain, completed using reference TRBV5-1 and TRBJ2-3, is KAGVTQTPRYLIKTRGQQVTLSCSPISGHRSVSWYQQTPGQGLQFLFEYFSETQRNKGNFPGRFSGRQFSNSRSEMNVSTLELGDSALYLCASSLQAGIRDTQYFGPGTRLTVL.

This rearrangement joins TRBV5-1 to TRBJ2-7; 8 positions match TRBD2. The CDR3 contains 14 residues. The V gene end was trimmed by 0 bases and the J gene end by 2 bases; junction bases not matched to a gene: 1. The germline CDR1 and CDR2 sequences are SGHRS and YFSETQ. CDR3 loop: CASSLVSGAYEQYF. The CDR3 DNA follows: TGCGCCAGCAGCTTGGTTAGCGGGGCCTACGAGCAGTACTTC.